These T cell receptor beta chains were read from a single sample in a study of CD8+ T cells in alopecia areata. TCRdb's copy holds only in-frame clones and misses some; the assay was immunoSEQ multiplex PCR. Here the sample spans 150,000 to 160,000 clones, around 50% being singletons. Sequences were derived from CD8+ T cells sorted from blood, sampled at week 0. All receptors derive from a human donor with alopecia areata. The CDR3 runs from the conserved cysteine through the conserved F or W. The D gene is left open where the match is weak. A row's size may be missing; if present it is once, few, many or a size class.

few . TRBJ2-5 TRBV29-1 TGCAGCGTCCTCGACAGTGGACAAGAGACCCAGTACTTC CSVLDSGQETQYF
few . TRBJ2-3 TRBV29-1 TGCAGCGTTGAAAGTAGCACAGATACGCAGTATTTT CSVESSTDTQYF
. . TRBJ1-2 TRBV6-1 TGTGCCAGCAGTGAACCCTCCGGCGGGGCAATCTATGGCTACACCTTC CASSEPSGGAIYGYTF
. . TRBJ2-4 TRBV25-1 TGTGCCAGCAGTGATGGGCCCGGAAACATTCAGTACTTC CASSDGPGNIQYF
. TRBD2 TRBJ2-3 TRBV6-6 TGTGCCACAAAAGCGGGGGGGCTAGATACGCAGTATTTT CATKAGGLDTQYF
once . TRBJ2-7 TRBV25-1 TGTGCCAGCAGTGTGCAGCGCGAGCAGTACTTC CASSVQREQYF
few TRBD1 TRBJ2-4 TRBV7-2 TGTGCCACAGGGGGAAACATTCAGTACTTC CATGGNIQYF
few . TRBJ1-2 TRBV7-2 TGTGCCAGCAGCCCCAAAGGGACGGCGCATGGCTACACCTTC CASSPKGTAHGYTF
. TRBD1 TRBJ2-7 TRBV5-1 TGCGCCAGCAGCTTGGGACAGGGCCCCTACGAGCAGTACTTC CASSLGQGPYEQYF
. . TRBJ2-5 TRBV4-3 TGCGCCAGCAGCCAAGATAGTTTGACAGCTCAAGAGACCCAGTACTTC CASSQDSLTAQETQYF
. TRBD1 TRBJ1-2 TRBV25-1 TGTGCCAGCAGTCAGGACAGGGGTAACTATGGCTACACCTTC CASSQDRGNYGYTF
. . TRBJ2-7 TRBV29-1 TGCAGCGCCGAGGACAGACTCTCCTACGAGCAGTACTTC CSAEDRLSYEQYF
few . TRBJ2-7 TRBV7-2 TGTGCCAGCAGCTTTGGGGGGGGCAACGAGCAGTACTTC CASSFGGGNEQYF